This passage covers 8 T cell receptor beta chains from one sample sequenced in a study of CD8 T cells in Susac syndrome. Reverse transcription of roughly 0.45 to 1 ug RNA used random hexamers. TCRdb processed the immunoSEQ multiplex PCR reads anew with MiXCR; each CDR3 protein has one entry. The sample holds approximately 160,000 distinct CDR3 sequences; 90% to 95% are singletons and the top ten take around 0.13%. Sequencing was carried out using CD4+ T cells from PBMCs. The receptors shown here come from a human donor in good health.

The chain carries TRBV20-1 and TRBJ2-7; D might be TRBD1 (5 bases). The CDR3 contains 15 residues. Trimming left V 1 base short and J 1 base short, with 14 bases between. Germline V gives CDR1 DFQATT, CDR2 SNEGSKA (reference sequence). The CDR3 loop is CSARGTPGSSYEQYF. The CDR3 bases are TGCAGTGCTAGAGGGACACCCGGATCTTCCTACGAGCAGTACTTC.

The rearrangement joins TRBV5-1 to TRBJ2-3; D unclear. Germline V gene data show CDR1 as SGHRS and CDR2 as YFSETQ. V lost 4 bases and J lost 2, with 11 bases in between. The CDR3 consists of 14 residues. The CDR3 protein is CASSPSQYTDTQYF. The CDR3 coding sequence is TGCGCCAGCAGCCCCTCCCAATACACAGATACGCAGTATTTT.

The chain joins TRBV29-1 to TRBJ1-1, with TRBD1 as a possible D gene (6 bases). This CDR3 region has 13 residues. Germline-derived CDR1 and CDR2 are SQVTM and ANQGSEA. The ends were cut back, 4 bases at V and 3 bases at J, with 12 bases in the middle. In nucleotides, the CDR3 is TGCAGCGTTGCTCTACAGGGACACACTGAAGCTTTCTTT. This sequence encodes CSVALQGHTEAFF.

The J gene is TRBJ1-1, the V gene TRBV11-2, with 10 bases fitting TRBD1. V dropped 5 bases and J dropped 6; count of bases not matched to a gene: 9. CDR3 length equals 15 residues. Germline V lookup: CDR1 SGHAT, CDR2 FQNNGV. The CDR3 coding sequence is TGTGCCAGCAGCCCGTGGACAGGGGGGAGGGCTGAAGCTTTCTTT. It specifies CASSPWTGGRAEAFF.

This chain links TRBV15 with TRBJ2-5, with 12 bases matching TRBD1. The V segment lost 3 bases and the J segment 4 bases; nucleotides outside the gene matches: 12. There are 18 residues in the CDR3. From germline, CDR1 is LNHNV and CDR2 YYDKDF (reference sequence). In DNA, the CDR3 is TGTGCCACCAGCAGCCCCGGGACAGGGGGCGCATTGTCAGAGACCCAGTACTTC. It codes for CATSSPGTGGALSETQYF.

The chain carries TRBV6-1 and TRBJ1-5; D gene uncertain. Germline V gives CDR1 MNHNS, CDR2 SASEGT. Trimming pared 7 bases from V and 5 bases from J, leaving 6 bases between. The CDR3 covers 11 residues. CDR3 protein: CASTGDQPQHF. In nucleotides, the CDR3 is TGTGCCAGCACCGGTGATCAGCCCCAGCATTTT.

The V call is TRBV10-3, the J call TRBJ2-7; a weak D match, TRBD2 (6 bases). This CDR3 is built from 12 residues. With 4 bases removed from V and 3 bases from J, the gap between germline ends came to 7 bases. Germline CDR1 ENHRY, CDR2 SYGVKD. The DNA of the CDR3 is TGTGCCATCAGTGGGCGGGACTACGAGCAGTACTTC. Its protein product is CAISGRDYEQYF.

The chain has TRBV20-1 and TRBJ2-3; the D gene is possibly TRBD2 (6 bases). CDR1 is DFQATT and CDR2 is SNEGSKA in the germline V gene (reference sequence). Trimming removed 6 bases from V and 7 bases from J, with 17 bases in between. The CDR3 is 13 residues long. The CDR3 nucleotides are TGCAGTGCACGGGACTCTCCCCACAATACGCAGTATTTT. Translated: CSARDSPHNTQYF.